The T cell receptor (beta chain) under discussion was sequenced for a study of vaccination and CD4 T cells after COVID-19. To note about this clonotype: Its specificity is unknown.

Study-level points and caveats: Convalescent patients were relatively few, and early post-infection timepoints were missing. Vaccine-specific clones numbering 304 of 307 showed spike mono-reactivity in convalescent patients.

Germline assignment: CDR1 LGHNT and CDR2 FRNRAP. This CDR3 region has 15 residues. Between the trimmed V and J ends, which lost 7 bases and 2 bases, there was a span of 17 bases. Noted treatment: roughly 10-day PBMC culture with coronavirus spike peptide pools or control peptides (ViraFEST assay). With peptide pools, ViraFEST first expanded antigen-specific T cells and afterwards sequenced their TCRs. Cultured CD4+ T cell DNA underwent sequencing with the Oncomine TCR Beta short-read assay. TCRdb recomputed calls from the PCR reads with MiXCR, one row per CDR3 protein. This table has over 10,000 distinct CDR3 sequences, less than 60% appearing once.

The sample consisted of CD4+ T cells from blood, cultured in vitro. The sequence came from a human donor who had recovered from COVID-19. The chain combines TRBV12-5 with TRBJ1-1; no clear D. The CDR3 coding sequence is TGTGCTAGTGTCTTCAAGGGCAGTCTTAACACTGAAGCTTTCTTT. As protein: CASVFKGSLNTEAFF.